This T cell receptor (beta chain) was profiled in a study of tumor and adjacent non-tumor tissue in lung cancer. Study as a whole: The cohort had around twelve adenocarcinoma, a couple of squamous cell and 1 small cell patients.

TCRbeta libraries were built with three rounds of nested PCR, modified from ARM-PCR. TCRdb itself ran the multiplex PCR reads through MiXCR, one entry per CDR3 protein. This table has around 210,000 distinct CDR3 sequences, around 71% appearing once. To note about this clonotype: Its specificity is not known. This sequence may be a read error, since a much larger clone differs from it by one base.

No cell sorting was done before RNA was extracted from the tissue. Findings and limits, study-wide: Patients with more diverse tumor TCRs had worse survival. Tumor tissue had significantly higher TCR diversity than normal lung.

Trimming took off 2 bases at V and 4 bases at J, with 20 bases between the two ends. The CDR3 contains 16 residues. Looked up from germline, CDR1 is SQVTM and CDR2 is ANQGSEA. Sequencing was done on a sample of lung tumor tissue. The receptor was derived from a man aged 55-75 years with non-small cell lung cancer. The rearrangement uses TRBV29-1 and TRBJ1-2; D is unresolved. The CDR3, as DNA: TGCAGCGTTGAACGCGGACCGAATACAAGTGGCTATGGCTACACCTTC. It yields the protein CSVERGPNTSGYGYTF.